The TCR beta chain under discussion was sequenced for a study of blood T cell repertoires in COVID-19. Study-level background: Acute and convalescent COVID-19 specimens originated in the United States, Italy and Spain.

CDR3 length: 14 amino acids. The V gene's germline CDR1 is MNHEY and CDR2 SVGAGI. V trimming: 7 bases; J trimming: 2 bases; junction bases outside the gene matches: 7. Per the original methods: Nucleated cell number was recorded as an estimate derived from reference gene primer amplification. Sequenced by immunoSEQ multiplex PCR; TCRdb stores in-frame clones only, minus some. The DNA gave D and trimming, while V, J and clone size come from that table. The data show 290,000 or so clones, with 85% seen just once and less than 6.5% held by the top ten. This clonotype was obtained from a man between 45 and 60 years old with active or convalescent COVID-19. The chain recombines TRBV6-5 with TRBJ2-7; 8 bases are shared with TRBD1. Sequenced sample: peripheral blood. The CDR3 spells CASTGDRLAYEQYF. As DNA, the CDR3 is TGTGCCAGCACGGGGGACAGGCTCGCCTACGAGCAGTACTTC.